This T cell receptor (beta chain) derives from a study of T cells in Graves' hyperthyroidism and ophthalmopathy. The overall study: Specimen type is peripheral blood, collected at initial diagnosis prior to any treatment.

CDR3 length: 15 amino acids. CDR1 is MNHEY, CDR2 SVGAGI, per germline. Using RNA transcripts as the source, TCR beta CDR3 regions were amplified. RT-PCR in the first round (using the HTBI primer set) targeted the TCR CDR3. In TCRdb, the multiplex PCR reads were re-called with MiXCR into one record per CDR3 protein. The data contain a few hundred thousand distinct CDR3 sequences, more than 15% of them singletons. Stable disease denoted Graves' hyperthyroidism without ophthalmopathy progression within 18 months. This clonotype was seen only a few times. A single base separates this from a much larger clone, so it may be a read error.

The chain uses TRBV6-5 and TRBJ2-7, with D unclear. Sequencing used blood. The source of this sequence is a young woman with Graves' hyperthyroidism. This CDR3 is CANSYTVRSSYEQYF. The CDR3 region has the DNA TGTGCCAACAGTTACACAGTCAGGAGCTCCTACGAGCAGTACTTC.